A single sample is the source of the 21 T cell receptor beta chains below, sequenced in a study of blood T cell repertoires in COVID-19. TCRdb's table, derived via immunoSEQ multiplex PCR, lists solely in-frame clones and lacks some. The table includes roughly 300,000 clones, roughly nine tenths detected once. The sequencing sample was made of peripheral blood. These receptors all come from a young woman with COVID-19, enrolled during active disease.

The chain's CDR3 is CASSTQTAANYGYTF. CDR3 bases: TGTGCCAGCAGCACTCAGACAGCCGCTAACTATGGCTACACCTTC. The chain couples TRBV5-4 to TRBJ1-2; a weak D match, TRBD1 (5 bases). Germline CDR1 and CDR2: SGHNT and YYREEE (reference sequence). Trimming cost V 4 bases and J 0 bases, with 13 bases left between them. The CDR3 has 15 residues.

The table lists this clone with a few counts. V and J are TRBV19 and TRBJ1-5; TRBD1 aligns across 7 bases. V trimming: 6 bases; J trimming: 5 bases; junction bases outside the gene matches: 4. The CDR3 spans 13 residues. Per the germline V gene, CDR1 is LNHDA and CDR2 is SQIVND (reference sequence). The CDR3 reads CASSNRGDQPQHF. The CDR3 DNA reads as TGTGCCAGTAGCAACAGGGGAGATCAGCCCCAGCATTTT.

The J gene is TRBJ2-1, the V gene TRBV11-2, with 8 bases aligning to TRBD2. Germline V gene sequence: CDR1 SGHAT, CDR2 FQNNGV. After removal of 4 bases from V and 3 bases from J, the junction contained 8 bases not matched to a gene. The CDR3 extends over 16 amino acids. The DNA for the CDR3 is TGTGCCAGCAGCTCCTTCCCCAGCGGGGGCTACAATGAGCAGTTCTTC. Its translation: CASSSFPSGGYNEQFF.

The chain is built from TRBV11-2 and TRBJ1-2, with D tentatively TRBD1 (5 bases). V was cut by 3 bases and J by 5 bases, with 16 bases left in between. The CDR3 sequence is 15 residues long. Germline-derived CDR1 and CDR2 are SGHAT and FQNNGV. The chain's CDR3 is CASSFTGNSRYGYTF. CDR3 coding DNA: TGTGCCAGCAGCTTTACAGGAAATTCCCGTTATGGCTACACCTTC.

The chain recombines TRBV19 with TRBJ1-6; 8 bases map to TRBD1. This CDR3 is built from 16 residues. Losses at the gene ends were 8 bases for V and 10 bases for J; bases not matched to a gene: 16. The germline CDR1 and CDR2 sequences are LNHDA and SQIVND (reference sequence). CDR3 amino acids: CASRDRRPQLGSPLHF. CDR3 DNA sequence: TGTGCCAGTCGGGACAGGAGGCCCCAGTTGGGGTCACCCCTCCACTTT.

This rearrangement joins TRBV4-1 to TRBJ2-1; weak D call: TRBD2 (6 bases). Germline loops: CDR1 MGHRA, CDR2 YSYEKL. V lost 0 bases and J 8 bases, leaving 14 bases between the germline ends. The CDR3 spans 15 residues. CDR3 sequence: CASSQDSPASDEQFF. Written as DNA, the CDR3 is TGCGCCAGCAGCCAAGATAGCCCCGCTAGCGATGAGCAGTTCTTC.

The V call is TRBV19, the J call TRBJ1-1; tentatively, D is TRBD1 (6 bases). Trimming took off 3 bases at V and 1 base at J, with 21 bases between the two ends. CDR1 LNHDA and CDR2 SQIVND come from the germline V gene (reference sequence). This CDR3 has 18 residues. DNA for the CDR3: TGTGCCAGTAGTATGGTACCCCAGGGGTTGGGTTCGAACACTGAAGCTTTCTTT. This gives the protein CASSMVPQGLGSNTEAFF.

V gene TRBV29-1 combines with J gene TRBJ1-3; TRBD1 matches at 9 bases. This CDR3 is 14 amino acids long. With 1 base clipped from V and 7 bases from J, the junction kept 5 bases outside the gene matches. The germline gives CDR1 SQVTM, CDR2 ANQGSEA. The CDR3 nucleotides read TGCAGCGTTGAAGGGGGGACAGGGTCGAACACCATATATTTT. This encodes CSVEGGTGSNTIYF.

V gene TRBV5-5 combines with J gene TRBJ2-7; the D is unclear. The CDR3 runs to 12 residues. Germline V gene data show CDR1 as SGHKS and CDR2 as YYEKEE (reference sequence). V was cut by 4 bases and J by 4 bases, with 9 bases left in between. As DNA, the CDR3 is TGTGCCAGCAGCCCCAACAGATACGAGCAGTACTTC. Residues: CASSPNRYEQYF.

CDR3 bases: TGCAGCGTATGTCGGGCTAATGAAAAACTGTTTTTT. The encoded protein is CSVCRANEKLFF. This chain links TRBV29-1 with TRBJ1-4; no reliable D call. The CDR3 runs 12 residues. V was trimmed by 6 bases and J by 3 bases, leaving 8 bases between them. CDR1 SQVTM and CDR2 ANQGSEA come from the germline V gene.

This rearrangement joins TRBV29-1 to TRBJ2-1, with D unclear. The CDR3 loop spans 12 amino acids. Germline CDR1 reads SQVTM; CDR2 reads ANQGSEA. V was shortened by 3 bases and J by 9 bases, with 12 bases between the two germline ends. This chain's CDR3 is CSVDKNGREQFF. The CDR3 DNA sequence: TGCAGCGTTGATAAGAACGGTCGTGAGCAGTTCTTC.

The chain links TRBV2 to TRBJ1-1; possible D gene TRBD1, 6 bases. The ends were cut back, 4 bases at V and 1 base at J, with 7 bases in the middle. Germline V gene lookup returns CDR1 SNHLY and CDR2 FYNNEI. The CDR3 loop spans 13 amino acids. This CDR3 is CASSATGNTEAFF. The CDR3 coding sequence is TGTGCCAGCAGTGCGACAGGGAACACTGAAGCTTTCTTT.

This clone was counted a single time. The chain carries TRBV4-1 and TRBJ2-7; 8 positions match TRBD1. Looked up from germline, CDR1 is MGHRA and CDR2 is YSYEKL. There are 15 residues in the CDR3. V shed 2 bases, J shed 2 bases, and the junction held 5 bases outside the gene matches. The CDR3 region is CASSQLDRATYEQYF. For the CDR3, the DNA is TGCGCCAGCAGCCAATTGGACAGGGCAACCTACGAGCAGTACTTC.

This clone was detected only once. The genes are TRBV5-1 and TRBJ2-7; 8 bases fit TRBD1. The CDR3 is 16 residues long. V gave up 4 bases and J gave up 2 bases; unmatched junction bases: 11. The V gene's germline CDR1 is SGHRS and CDR2 YFSETQ. This CDR3 is CASSAGGPGGTYEQYF. DNA for the CDR3: TGCGCCAGCAGCGCTGGGGGCCCAGGGGGCACCTACGAGCAGTACTTC.

The chain combines TRBV19 with TRBJ2-7; 11 bases are shared with TRBD1. Germline V gene data show CDR1 as LNHDA and CDR2 as SQIVND (reference sequence). With V trimmed by 7 bases and J by 0 bases, 5 bases remained unmatched. The length of the CDR3 is 15 residues. The CDR3 sequence: CASTPGQGVSYEQYF. DNA for the CDR3: TGTGCCAGTACCCCGGGACAGGGGGTCTCCTACGAGCAGTACTTC.

The chain combines TRBV19 with TRBJ1-3, with 8 bases matching TRBD1. The V and J ends lost 4 bases and 4 bases, in that order; junction bases with no gene match: 9. Germline CDR1 and CDR2: LNHDA and SQIVND (reference sequence). This CDR3 contains 16 residues. CDR3 sequence: CASSTPWTGRGNTIYF. CDR3 bases: TGTGCCAGTAGTACTCCTTGGACAGGGAGAGGAAACACCATATATTTT. The full variable domain, in which reference TRBV19 and TRBJ1-3 provide the parts outside the CDR3, is DGGITQSPKYLFRKEGQNVTLSCEQNLNHDAMYWYRQDPGQGLRLIYYSQIVNDFQKGDIAEGYSVSREKKESFPLTVTSAQKNPTAFYLCASSTPWTGRGNTIYFGEGSWLTVV.

This clone has just a few counts. The V call is TRBV19, the J call TRBJ1-5, with D tentatively TRBD1 (5 bases). V gave up 2 bases and J gave up 0 bases, with 20 bases separating them. This CDR3 is 19 amino acids long. The germline CDR1 and CDR2 sequences are LNHDA and SQIVND (reference sequence). The CDR3, as DNA: TGTGCCAGTAGTATAAGGGCACAGGCAGCCAAGTATAGCAATCAGCCCCAGCATTTT. Translating gives CASSIRAQAAKYSNQPQHF.

This clone was counted only a few times. The CDR3 is CASSEVGEITEKLFF. The DNA for the CDR3 is TGTGCCAGCAGTGAAGTTGGGGAGATCACAGAAAAACTGTTTTTT. The chain joins TRBV2 to TRBJ1-4, with D unresolved. This CDR3 region has 15 residues. Germline CDR1 reads SNHLY; CDR2 reads FYNNEI. Between the trimmed V and J ends, which lost 1 base and 8 bases, there was a span of 14 bases.

The V gene is TRBV12-3 or TRBV12-4, the J gene TRBJ2-1; D gene uncertain. This CDR3 is built from 13 residues. The V and J ends lost 3 bases and 8 bases respectively, with 11 bases between them. This chain's CDR3 is CASSFPVGDEQFF. The CDR3 DNA sequence: TGTGCCAGCAGTTTCCCTGTAGGAGATGAGCAGTTCTTC.

The chain carries TRBV19 and TRBJ1-3, with D unclear. The CDR3 is made up of 15 amino acids. Germline assignment: CDR1 LNHDA and CDR2 SQIVND (reference sequence). CDR3 coding DNA: TGTGCTTCCGGTCTGGGCCAACGCACAGGAAACACCATATATTTT. Translating gives CASGLGQRTGNTIYF.

This clone has just one count. The genes are TRBV3-1 (or the pseudogene TRBV3-2) and TRBJ2-7; D possibly corresponds to TRBD2 (5 bases). Trimming shortened V by 4 bases and J by 2 bases, and 15 bases separated the two germline ends. The CDR3 contains 15 residues. Germline V gene sequence: CDR1 LGHDT, CDR2 YNNKEL (reference sequence). DNA of the CDR3: TGTGCCAGCAGCCCCATGTCGCGGGTTACCTACGAGCAGTACTTC. Its translation is CASSPMSRVTYEQYF.